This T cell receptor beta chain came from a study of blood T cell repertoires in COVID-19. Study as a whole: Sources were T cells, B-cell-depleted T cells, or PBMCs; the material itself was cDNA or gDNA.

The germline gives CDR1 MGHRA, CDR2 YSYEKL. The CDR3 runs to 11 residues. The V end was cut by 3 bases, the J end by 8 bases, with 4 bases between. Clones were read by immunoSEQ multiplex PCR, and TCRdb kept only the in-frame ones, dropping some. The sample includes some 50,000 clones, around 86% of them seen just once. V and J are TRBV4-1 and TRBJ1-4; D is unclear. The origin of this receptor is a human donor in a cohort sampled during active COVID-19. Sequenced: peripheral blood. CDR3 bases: TGCGCCAGCAGCCAGACAGAAAAACTGTTTTTT. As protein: CASSQTEKLFF.